Here is one T cell receptor (beta chain) with its context. As processed by the authors: Estimated nucleated cell counts came from reference gene primer amplification. Profiling relied on immunoSEQ multiplex PCR, and the TCRdb table lists in-frame clones only, not all of them. D and trimming come from the DNA, and the V and J calls and clone size come from that table. The data hold around 500,000 clones, with 85% to 90% observed a single time. In Cohort 3, a recovered donor had either two negative PCRs, clearance, or symptom resolution. This entry belongs to a study of blood T cell repertoires in COVID-19. Study summary: The United States, Italy and Spain provided the acute and convalescent COVID-19 samples.

The V end lost 6 bases, the J end lost 8 bases, and 10 bases lay between the germline ends. The CDR3 is 11 residues long. The chain is built from TRBV12-3 or TRBV12-4 and TRBJ2-5, with a possible D match to TRBD1 (5 bases). The sample comprised PBMCs or T cells enriched from blood (not recorded which). This TCR derives from a woman in her 40s who had recovered from COVID-19. CDR3 protein: CASRRTLTQYF. CDR3 nucleotides: TGTGCCAGCAGGAGGACACTAACCCAGTACTTC.